This T cell receptor (beta chain) is from a study of T-cell memory formation after mild COVID-19. Via MiXCR, TCRdb re-called the 5' RACE reads, giving one row per CDR3 protein. The sample lists hundreds of thousands of distinct CDR3 sequences; 20% to 25% were seen once. The sample holds a few counts of this clonotype. The CDR3 is 14 residues long. CDR1 is ENHRY, CDR2 SYGVKD, per germline. V was trimmed by 5 bases and J by 7 bases, leaving 17 bases between them. The sequence derives from an adult woman who had mild COVID-19 (a few samples of this study predate the infection). Cell type and time point are not known. The sequenced sample was PBMCs or a T cell subset sorted from them (not recorded which). The V gene is TRBV10-3, the J gene TRBJ1-1; D is ambiguous. CDR3 region: CAISKTGSIHEAFF. CDR3 sequence (DNA): TGTGCCATCAGTAAAACCGGGAGCATACATGAAGCTTTCTTT.